This record looks at one TCR beta chain sequence and its context. The record originates from a study of blood T cells in healthy people across ages. A sample-barcoded 5' primer and a J-beta primer mix were used in a second PCR of about 7 to 12 cycles. TCRdb passed the 5' RACE reads through MiXCR, listing each CDR3 protein once. The data contain some 1 million distinct CDR3 sequences, around 43% of them seen just once; the ten biggest clones take up approximately 17%. The sample taken for sequencing was blood. The TCR comes from a woman in her fifties or sixties in good health.

CDR3 nucleotide sequence: TGTGCCAGCAGCCAAGGGCTAGAGCTCGAGCAGTACTTC. The encoded protein is CASSQGLELEQYF. This sequence joins TRBV3-1 and TRBJ2-7; no clear D gene. Germline V gene sequence: CDR1 LGHDT, CDR2 YNNKEL (reference sequence). V gave up 1 base and J gave up 6 bases, with 10 bases separating them. This CDR3 is built from 13 residues.